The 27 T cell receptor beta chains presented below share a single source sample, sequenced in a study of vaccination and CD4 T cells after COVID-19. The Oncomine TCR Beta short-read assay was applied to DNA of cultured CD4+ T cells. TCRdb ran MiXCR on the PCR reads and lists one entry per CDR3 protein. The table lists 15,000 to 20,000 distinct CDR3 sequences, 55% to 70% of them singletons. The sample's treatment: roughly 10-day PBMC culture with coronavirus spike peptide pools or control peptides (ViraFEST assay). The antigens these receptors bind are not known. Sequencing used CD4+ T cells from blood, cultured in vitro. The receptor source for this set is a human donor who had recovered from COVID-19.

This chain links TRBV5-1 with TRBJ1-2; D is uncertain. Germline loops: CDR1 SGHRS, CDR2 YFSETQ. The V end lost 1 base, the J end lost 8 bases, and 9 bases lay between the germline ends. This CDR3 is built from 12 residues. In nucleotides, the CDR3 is TGCGCCAGCAGCTTGAGAGGGATCGGCTACACCTTC. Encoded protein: CASSLRGIGYTF.

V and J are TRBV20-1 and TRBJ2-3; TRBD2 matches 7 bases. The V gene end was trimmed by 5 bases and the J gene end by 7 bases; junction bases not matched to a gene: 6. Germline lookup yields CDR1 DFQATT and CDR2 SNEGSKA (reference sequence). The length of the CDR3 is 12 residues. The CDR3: CSAPRGGNTQYF. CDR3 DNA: TGCAGTGCTCCCCGGGGAGGGAATACGCAGTATTTT.

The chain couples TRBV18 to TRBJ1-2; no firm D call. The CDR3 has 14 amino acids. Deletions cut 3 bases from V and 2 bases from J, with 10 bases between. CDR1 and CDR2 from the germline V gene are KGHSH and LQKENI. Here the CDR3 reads CASSPETRNYGYTF. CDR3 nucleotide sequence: TGTGCCAGCTCACCGGAAACCCGAAACTATGGCTACACCTTC.

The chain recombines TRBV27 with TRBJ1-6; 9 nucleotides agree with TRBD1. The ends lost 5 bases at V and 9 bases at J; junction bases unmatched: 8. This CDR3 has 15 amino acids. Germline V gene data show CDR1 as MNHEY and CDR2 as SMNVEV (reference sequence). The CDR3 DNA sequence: TGTGCCAGCAGTCGAGCGACAGGGGGAACTTCACCCCTCCACTTT. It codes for CASSRATGGTSPLHF.

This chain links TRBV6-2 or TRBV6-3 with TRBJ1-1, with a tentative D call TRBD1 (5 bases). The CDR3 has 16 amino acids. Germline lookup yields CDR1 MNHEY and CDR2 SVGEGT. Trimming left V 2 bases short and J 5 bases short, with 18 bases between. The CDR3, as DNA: TGTGCCAGCAGTTACGCGTTGAGGGGAAAGACGACTGAAGCTTTCTTT. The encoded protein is CASSYALRGKTTEAFF.

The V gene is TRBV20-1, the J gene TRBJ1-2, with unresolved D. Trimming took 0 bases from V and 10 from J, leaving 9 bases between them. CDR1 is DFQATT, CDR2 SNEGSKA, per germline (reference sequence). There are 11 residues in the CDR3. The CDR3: CSARDRGNYTF. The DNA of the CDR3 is TGCAGTGCTAGAGATCGGGGAAACTACACCTTC.

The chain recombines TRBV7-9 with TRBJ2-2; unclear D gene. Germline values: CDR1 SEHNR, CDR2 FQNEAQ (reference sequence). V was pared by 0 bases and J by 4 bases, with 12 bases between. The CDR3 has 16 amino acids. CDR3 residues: CASSLARSASTGELFF. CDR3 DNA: TGTGCCAGCAGCTTAGCGCGTTCAGCAAGCACCGGGGAGCTGTTTTTT.

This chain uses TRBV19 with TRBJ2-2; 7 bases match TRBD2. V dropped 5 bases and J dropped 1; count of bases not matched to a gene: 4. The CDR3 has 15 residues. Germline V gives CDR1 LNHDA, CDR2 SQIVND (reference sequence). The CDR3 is CASSGTSVNTGELFF. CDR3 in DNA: TGTGCCAGTAGTGGAACTAGCGTGAACACCGGGGAGCTGTTTTTT.

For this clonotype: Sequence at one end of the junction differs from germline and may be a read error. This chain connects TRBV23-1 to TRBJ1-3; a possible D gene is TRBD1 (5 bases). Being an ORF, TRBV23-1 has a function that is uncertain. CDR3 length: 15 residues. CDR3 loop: CASGQDTVSGNTIYF. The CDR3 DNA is TGCGCCAGCGGTCAGGACACGGTCTCTGGAAACACCATATATTTT.

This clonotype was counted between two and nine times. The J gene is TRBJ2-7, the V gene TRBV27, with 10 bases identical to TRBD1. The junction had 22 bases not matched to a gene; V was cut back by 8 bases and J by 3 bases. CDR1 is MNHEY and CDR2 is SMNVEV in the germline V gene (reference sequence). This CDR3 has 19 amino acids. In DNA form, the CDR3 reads TGTGCCAGCTCCGATCCAACGGGACAGGGGCGCCACCGCCTCTACGAGCAGTACTTC. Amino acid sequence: CASSDPTGQGRHRLYEQYF.

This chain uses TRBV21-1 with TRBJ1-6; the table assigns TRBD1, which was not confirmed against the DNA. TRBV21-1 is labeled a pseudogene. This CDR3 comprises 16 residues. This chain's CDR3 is CASRPSGTGRRLPLHF. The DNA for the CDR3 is TGTGCCAGCAGACCGTCAGGGACAGGGAGGCGGTTACCCCTCCACTTT.

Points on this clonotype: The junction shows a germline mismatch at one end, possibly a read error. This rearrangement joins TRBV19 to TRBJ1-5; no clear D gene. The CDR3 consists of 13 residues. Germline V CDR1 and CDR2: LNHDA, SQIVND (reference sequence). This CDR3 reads CASSPDGNQPRHF. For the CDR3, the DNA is TGTGCCAGTAGTCCCGACGGGAATCAGCCCCGGCATTTT.

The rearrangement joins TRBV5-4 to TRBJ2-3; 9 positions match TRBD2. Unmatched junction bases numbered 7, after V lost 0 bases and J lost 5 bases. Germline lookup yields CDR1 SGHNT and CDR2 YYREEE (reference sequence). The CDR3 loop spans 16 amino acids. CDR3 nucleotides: TGTGCCAGCAGCTTGGCATTAGCGGGAGATAGAGATACGCAGTATTTT. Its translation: CASSLALAGDRDTQYF.

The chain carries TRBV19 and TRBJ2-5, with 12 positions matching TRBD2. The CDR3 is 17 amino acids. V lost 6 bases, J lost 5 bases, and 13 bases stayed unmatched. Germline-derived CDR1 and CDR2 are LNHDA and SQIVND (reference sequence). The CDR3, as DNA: TGTGCCAGTAGCTGGGGGGCTAGCGGGAGGGCCGTGGAGACCCAGTACTTC. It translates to CASSWGASGRAVETQYF.

The CDR3 is CSAPDPVGRVNTEAFF. The CDR3 DNA follows: TGCAGTGCTCCCGACCCAGTTGGGAGGGTGAACACTGAAGCTTTCTTT. This chain joins TRBV20-1 and TRBJ1-1; no clear D gene. Trimming pared 5 bases from V and 0 bases from J, leaving 19 bases between. There are 16 residues in the CDR3. CDR1 and CDR2 (germline): DFQATT, SNEGSKA (reference sequence).

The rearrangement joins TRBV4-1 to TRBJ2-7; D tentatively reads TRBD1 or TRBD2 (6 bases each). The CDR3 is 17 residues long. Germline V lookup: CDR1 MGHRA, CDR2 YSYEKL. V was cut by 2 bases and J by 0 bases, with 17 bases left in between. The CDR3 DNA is TGCGCCAGCAGCCAAACCCTCGTCCGGGGGCCCTCCTACGAGCAGTACTTC. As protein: CASSQTLVRGPSYEQYF.

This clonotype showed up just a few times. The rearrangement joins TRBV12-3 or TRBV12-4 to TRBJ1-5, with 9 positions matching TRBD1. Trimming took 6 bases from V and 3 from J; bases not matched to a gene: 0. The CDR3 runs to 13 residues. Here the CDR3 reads CASRQGANQPQHF. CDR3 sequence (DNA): TGTGCCAGCAGACAGGGGGCCAATCAGCCCCAGCATTTT.

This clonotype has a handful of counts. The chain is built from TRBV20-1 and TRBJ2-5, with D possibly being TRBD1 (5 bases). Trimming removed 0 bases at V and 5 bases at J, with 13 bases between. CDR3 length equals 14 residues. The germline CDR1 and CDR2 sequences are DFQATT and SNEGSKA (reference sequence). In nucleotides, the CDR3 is TGCAGTGCTAGAGATTTCCAGGGCAGGGAGACCCAGTACTTC. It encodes CSARDFQGRETQYF.

The CDR3 nucleotides read TGTGCCAGTAGTGAAGGGCGAGGACTGTTTTTT. It codes for CASSEGRGLFF. This rearrangement joins TRBV19 to TRBJ1-4; no definite D call. V lost 5 bases and J 13 bases, leaving 11 bases between the germline ends. The CDR3 is 11 amino acids. Germline V CDR1 and CDR2: LNHDA, SQIVND (reference sequence).

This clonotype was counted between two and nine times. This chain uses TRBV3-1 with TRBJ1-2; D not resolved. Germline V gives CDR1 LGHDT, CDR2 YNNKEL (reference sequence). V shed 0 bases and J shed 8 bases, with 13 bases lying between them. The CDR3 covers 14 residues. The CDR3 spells CASSQEAGPVGYTF. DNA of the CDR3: TGTGCCAGCAGCCAAGAAGCTGGGCCGGTCGGCTACACCTTC.

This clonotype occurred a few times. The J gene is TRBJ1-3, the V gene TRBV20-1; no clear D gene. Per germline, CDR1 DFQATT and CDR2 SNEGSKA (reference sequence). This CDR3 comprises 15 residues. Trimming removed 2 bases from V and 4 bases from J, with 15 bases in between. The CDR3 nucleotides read TGCAGTGCTAGACCACCTCAAGTTTTCGGAAACACCATATATTTT. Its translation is CSARPPQVFGNTIYF.

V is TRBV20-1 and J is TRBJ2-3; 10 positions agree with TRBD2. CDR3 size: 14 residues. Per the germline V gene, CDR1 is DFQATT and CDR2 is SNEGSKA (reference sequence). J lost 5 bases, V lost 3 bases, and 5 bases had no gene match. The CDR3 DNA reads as TGCAGTGCTAGGTCTCTAGCGGGGGAAGATACGCAGTATTTT. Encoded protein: CSARSLAGEDTQYF.

This CDR3 reads CASSYGAGDNEQFF. The DNA of the CDR3 is TGTGCCAGCAGCTACGGCGCGGGGGACAATGAGCAGTTCTTC. The V gene is TRBV7-8, the J gene TRBJ2-1; TRBD2 matches 7 bases. The V gene end was trimmed by 4 bases and the J gene end by 5 bases; junction bases not matched to a gene: 5. Germline V gives CDR1 SGHVS, CDR2 FQNEAQ. The CDR3 is 14 amino acids.

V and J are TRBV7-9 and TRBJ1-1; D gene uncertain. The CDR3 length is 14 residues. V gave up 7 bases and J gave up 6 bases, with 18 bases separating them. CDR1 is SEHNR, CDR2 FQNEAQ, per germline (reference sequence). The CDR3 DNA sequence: TGTGCCAGCATCCTTACTGAGGGCAGCGCTGAAGCTTTCTTT. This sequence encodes CASILTEGSAEAFF.

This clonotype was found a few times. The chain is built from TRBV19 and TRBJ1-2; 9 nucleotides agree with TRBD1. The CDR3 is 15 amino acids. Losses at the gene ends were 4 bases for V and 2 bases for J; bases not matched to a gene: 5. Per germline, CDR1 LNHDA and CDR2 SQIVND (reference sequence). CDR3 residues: CASSTLGTGNYGYTF. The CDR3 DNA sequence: TGTGCCAGTAGTACCCTCGGGACAGGGAACTATGGCTACACCTTC.

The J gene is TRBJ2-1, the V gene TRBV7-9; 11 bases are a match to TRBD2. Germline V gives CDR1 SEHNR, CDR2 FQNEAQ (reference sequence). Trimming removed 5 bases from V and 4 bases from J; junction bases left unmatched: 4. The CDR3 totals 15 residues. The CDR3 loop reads CASSLGLAVYNEQFF. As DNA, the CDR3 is TGTGCCAGCAGCCTGGGACTAGCGGTGTACAATGAGCAGTTCTTC.

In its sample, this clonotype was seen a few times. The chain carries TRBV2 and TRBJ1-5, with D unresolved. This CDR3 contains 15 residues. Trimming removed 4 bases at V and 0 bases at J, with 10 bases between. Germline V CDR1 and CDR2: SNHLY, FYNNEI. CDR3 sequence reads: CASSGLADSNQPQHF. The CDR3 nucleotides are TGTGCCAGCAGTGGACTAGCAGATAGCAATCAGCCCCAGCATTTT.